The sequence of this TCR beta chain was determined in a study of response to subunit inactivated influenza vaccine. Germline loops: CDR1 DFQATT, CDR2 SNEGSKA (reference sequence). This CDR3 has 13 amino acids. Trimming removed 5 bases from V and 0 bases from J, with 11 bases in between. This clonotype was seen a few times. TCRdb re-called the RT-PCR reads through MiXCR, storing one row per CDR3 protein. The sample shows fewer than 600,000 distinct CDR3 sequences, approximately 7.2% of them seen only once. The sequences come from PBMCs from blood, collected less than 30 months after vaccination. The sequence derives from a man in his fifties or sixties who received an inactivated influenza vaccine. The V gene is TRBV20-1, the J gene TRBJ2-7, with D possibly called TRBD1 or TRBD2 (5 bases each). The CDR3 coding sequence is TGCAGTGCTGGGGGACGGAACTCCTACGAGCAGTACTTC. This encodes CSAGGRNSYEQYF.